Shown below are 12 T cell receptor beta chains from a single sample sequenced in a study of blood T cell repertoires in COVID-19. Some clones are missing from TCRdb's copy, which holds only in-frame ones; the method was immunoSEQ multiplex PCR. The profile shows fewer than 250,000 clones, around 90% of them singletons. Sequencing was done on a sample of peripheral blood. The receptors here all came from a human donor in a cohort sampled during active COVID-19.

This clone came up a few times. The gene calls are TRBV7-8 and TRBJ2-1, with 10 bases that match TRBD2. V lost 0 bases, J lost 1 base, and 6 bases stayed unmatched. The CDR3 is 18 amino acids. The germline V gene has CDR1 SGHVS and CDR2 FQNEAQ. The CDR3 region has the DNA TGTGCCAGCAGCTTAGCGAGAGTACTAGCGGGATCCTACAATGAGCAGTTCTTC. This translates into CASSLARVLAGSYNEQFF.

The V gene is TRBV5-1, the J gene TRBJ2-3; 11 bases align to TRBD2. CDR3 size: 14 residues. V lost 4 bases and J lost 5; bases outside the gene matches: 3. From germline, CDR1 is SGHRS and CDR2 YFSETQ. The DNA for the CDR3 is TGCGCCAGCAGCATAGGACTAGCGGGAGATACGCAGTATTTT. Amino acid sequence: CASSIGLAGDTQYF.

As regards this clone: This sample also contains other DNA sequences that code for the same CDR3. DNA of the CDR3: TGTGCCAGCAGCCCGAGCTACGAGCAGTACTTC. Amino acid sequence: CASSPSYEQYF. The chain links TRBV11-2 to TRBJ2-7, with unresolved D. Germline CDR1 and CDR2: SGHAT and FQNNGV. This CDR3 comprises 11 residues. V was shortened by 5 bases and J by 3 bases, with 5 bases between the two germline ends.

Regarding this clone: A read error may produce the germline difference seen at one junction end. This chain links TRBV7-7 with TRBJ2-5; weak D call: TRBD1 (6 bases). This CDR3 is 16 amino acids long. Germline-derived CDR1 and CDR2 are SSHAT and FNYEAQ (reference sequence). The CDR3 DNA reads TGTGCTAGCAGCTTATCGACAGGCCCCTTCCAAGAGACCCAGTACTTC. This translates into CASSLSTGPFQETQYF. The whole variable domain, filled in from reference TRBV7-7 and TRBJ2-5, reads GAGVSQSPRYKVTKRGQDVTLRCDPISSHATLYWYQQALGQGPEFLTYFNYEAQPDKSGLPSDRFSAERPEGSISTLTIQRTEQRDSAMYRCASSLSTGPFQETQYFGPGTRLLVL.

The chain recombines TRBV11-3 with TRBJ2-1; TRBD2 is a possible D gene (6 bases). Trimming took 4 bases from V and 2 from J, leaving 18 bases between them. CDR3 length: 17 amino acids. The germline V gene encodes CDR1 SGHNT and CDR2 YENEEA. The CDR3 loop reads CASSSGKRLGAYNEQFF. For the CDR3, the DNA is TGTGCCAGCAGCTCCGGCAAACGACTAGGGGCCTACAATGAGCAGTTCTTC. Combining the CDR3 with reference TRBV11-3 and TRBJ2-1 gives the whole variable domain EAGVVQSPRYKIIEKKQPVAFWCNPISGHNTLYWYLQNLGQGPELLIRYENEEAVDDSQLPKDRFSAERLKGVDSTLKIQPAELGDSAVYLCASSSGKRLGAYNEQFFGPGTRLTVL.

In this sample, this clone turned up once. At the DNA level, this CDR3 is encoded by other sequences in the same sample as well. This chain joins TRBV7-9 and TRBJ2-3, with TRBD1 as a possible D gene (6 bases). The germline CDR1 and CDR2 sequences are SEHNR and FQNEAQ (reference sequence). The CDR3 loop spans 14 amino acids. Trimming took 3 bases from V and 0 from J, leaving 7 bases between them. The CDR3, as DNA: TGTGCCAGCAGCTTGCAGGGGAGCACAGATACGCAGTATTTT. Translating it yields CASSLQGSTDTQYF.

The gene calls are TRBV7-2 and TRBJ2-1; 8 positions match TRBD2. Losses at the gene ends were 0 bases for V and 4 bases for J; bases not matched to a gene: 5. Germline V gene data show CDR1 as SGHTA and CDR2 as FQGNSA. The CDR3 spans 16 residues. The CDR3 here is CASSLAELAEYNEQFF. For the CDR3, the DNA is TGTGCCAGCAGCTTAGCCGAACTAGCGGAATACAATGAGCAGTTCTTC.

The chain recombines TRBV11-2 with TRBJ1-4, with TRBD1 as a possible D gene (6 bases). Trimming removed 0 bases from V and 8 bases from J, with 16 bases in between. CDR1 SGHAT and CDR2 FQNNGV come from the germline V gene. This CDR3 is built from 16 residues. The CDR3 DNA reads TGTGCCAGCAGCTTAGATTTGACCCAGGGGTTGGAAAAACTGTTTTTT. Residues: CASSLDLTQGLEKLFF. Using reference TRBV11-2 and TRBJ1-4 for the parts outside the CDR3, the full variable domain is EAGVAQSPRYKIIEKRQSVAFWCNPISGHATLYWYQQILGQGPKLLIQFQNNGVVDDSQLPKDRFSAERLKGVDSTLKIQPAKLEDSAVYLCASSLDLTQGLEKLFFGSGTQLSVL.

This chain links TRBV7-7 with TRBJ2-7; D ambiguous. The V and J ends lost 1 base and 5 bases respectively, with 9 bases between them. CDR1 SSHAT and CDR2 FNYEAQ come from the germline V gene (reference sequence). This CDR3 spans 13 amino acids. The CDR3 is CASSLGFGDEQYF. CDR3 nucleotides: TGTGCCAGCAGCTTAGGTTTTGGAGACGAGCAGTACTTC. Combining the CDR3 with reference TRBV7-7 and TRBJ2-7 gives the whole variable domain GAGVSQSPRYKVTKRGQDVTLRCDPISSHATLYWYQQALGQGPEFLTYFNYEAQPDKSGLPSDRFSAERPEGSISTLTIQRTEQRDSAMYRCASSLGFGDEQYFGPGTRLTVT.

V gene TRBV24-1 combines with J gene TRBJ1-5; tentative D call: TRBD1 (6 bases). CDR1 is KGHDR and CDR2 is SFDVKD in the germline V gene. The V gene lost 11 bases and the J gene lost 6 bases, with 19 bases spanning the gap. CDR3 length: 14 residues. In DNA form, the CDR3 reads TGTGCCATAGCGGCGGGGGGGCTCGGTCAGCCCCAGCATTTT. Translation gives CAIAAGGLGQPQHF.

The rearrangement links TRBV18 to TRBJ2-6; D unresolved. Trimming took 4 bases from V and 0 from J, leaving 10 bases between them. The CDR3 runs 16 residues. Germline CDR1 KGHSH, CDR2 LQKENI. The CDR3 nucleotides are TGTGCCAGCTCACTTCCCTTGAGCTCTGGGGCCAACGTCCTGACTTTC. Encoded protein: CASSLPLSSGANVLTF.

V is TRBV12-3 or TRBV12-4 and J is TRBJ1-1; the D gene is possibly TRBD1 (5 bases). The CDR3 is 13 residues long. Deletions cut 6 bases from V and 2 bases from J, with 10 bases between. CDR3 coding DNA: TGTGCCAGCAGGGAGACAGCCAACACTGAAGCTTTCTTT. It yields the protein CASRETANTEAFF.